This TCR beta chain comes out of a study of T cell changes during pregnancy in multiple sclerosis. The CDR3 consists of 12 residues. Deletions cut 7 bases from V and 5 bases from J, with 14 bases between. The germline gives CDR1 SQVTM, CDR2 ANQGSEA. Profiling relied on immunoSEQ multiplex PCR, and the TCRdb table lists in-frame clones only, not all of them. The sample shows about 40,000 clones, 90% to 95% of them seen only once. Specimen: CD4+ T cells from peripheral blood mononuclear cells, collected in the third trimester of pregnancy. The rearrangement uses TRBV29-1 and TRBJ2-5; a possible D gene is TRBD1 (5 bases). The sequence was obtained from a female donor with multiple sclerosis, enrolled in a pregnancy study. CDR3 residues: CSGIKGMETQYF. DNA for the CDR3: TGCAGCGGGATCAAGGGGATGGAGACCCAGTACTTC.